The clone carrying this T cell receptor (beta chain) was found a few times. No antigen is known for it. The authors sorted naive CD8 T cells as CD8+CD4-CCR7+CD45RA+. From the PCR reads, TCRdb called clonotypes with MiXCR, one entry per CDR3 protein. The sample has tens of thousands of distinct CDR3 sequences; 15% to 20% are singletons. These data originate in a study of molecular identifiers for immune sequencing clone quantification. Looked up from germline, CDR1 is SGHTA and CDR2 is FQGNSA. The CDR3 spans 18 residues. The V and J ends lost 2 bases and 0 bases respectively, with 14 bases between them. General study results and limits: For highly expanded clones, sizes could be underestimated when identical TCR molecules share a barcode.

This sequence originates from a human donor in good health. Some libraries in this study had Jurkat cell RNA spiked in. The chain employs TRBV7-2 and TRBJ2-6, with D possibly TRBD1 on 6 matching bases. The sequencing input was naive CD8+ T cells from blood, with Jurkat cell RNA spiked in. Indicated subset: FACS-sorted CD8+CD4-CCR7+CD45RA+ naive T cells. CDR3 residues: CASSLRRQAYSGANVLTF. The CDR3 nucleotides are TGTGCCAGCAGCTTACGTAGACAGGCATACTCTGGGGCCAACGTCCTGACTTTC.